This TCR beta chain stems from a study of cytomegalovirus exposure and HLA in healthy donors. Nominal health characterized the donors when sampled, though unrecorded immune exposures were likely. Primers included in the PCR were 60 Vbeta and 13 Jbeta primers. Measured with immunoSEQ multiplex PCR; TCRdb has only the in-frame clones, and not every one. The sample records approximately 150,000 clones, roughly 75% being singletons. The study, taken as a whole, reports: According to the study, some 160 TCR beta chains were cytomegalovirus-associated. As immune exposure information, only CMV serostatus was available. The study found most TCR sequences rare, yet found some public TCRs in many donors.

V gave up 3 bases and J gave up 11 bases, with 29 bases separating them. Germline CDR1 reads MGHDK; CDR2 reads SYGVNS. This CDR3 is 17 amino acids long. Concerning this clone itself: Its antigen is currently unknown.

This clonotype was obtained from a man between 18 and 29 years old in good health and CMV-seropositive. The material sequenced was PBMCs. The chain has TRBV25-1 and TRBJ2-7; perhaps TRBD2 as D (6 bases). In DNA form, the CDR3 reads TGTGCCAGCAGTGATGAGAAGCGAGGGGCTAGCGCCGGCGCGAAGTACTTC. Protein sequence: CASSDEKRGASAGAKYF.